This T cell receptor beta chain was observed in a study of blood T cell repertoires in COVID-19. Turning to the study itself: From T cells, B-cell-depleted T cells, or PBMCs came the material, which was cDNA or gDNA.

Trimming at V came to 6 bases and at J to 8 bases, leaving 7 bases not matched to a gene. The CDR3 is 13 amino acids. The germline V gene encodes CDR1 SNHLY and CDR2 FYNNEI. The method was immunoSEQ multiplex PCR; TCRdb's version includes in-frame clones alone and lacks a portion of them. The repertoire has 150,000 or so clones, around four fifths of them found once; the top ten carry roughly 4.5%. Material for sequencing was PBMCs or T cells enriched from blood (not recorded which). The gene calls are TRBV2 and TRBJ2-1, with 7 bases matching TRBD2. This receptor was identified in a woman in her forties or fifties who had recovered from COVID-19. The CDR3 reads CASRGRGGDEQFF. Here the CDR3 DNA reads TGTGCCAGCAGAGGGCGGGGAGGGGATGAGCAGTTCTTC.